This TCR beta chain is from a study of blood T cells in healthy people across ages. This CDR3 has 15 residues. Germline lookup yields CDR1 SNHLY and CDR2 FYNNEI. To note about this clonotype: One end of the junction is discordant with germline, which a read error may explain.

Combining a sample-barcoded 5' primer with a J-beta primer mix, a second PCR ran for about 7 to 11 cycles. TCRdb called the 5' RACE reads again in MiXCR, with one record for every CDR3 protein. This table has 1.8 million or so distinct CDR3 sequences, about two fifths appearing once. The sequence was obtained from a human donor in good health. Sequenced material: blood. The chain combines TRBV2 with TRBJ2-7, with TRBD1 matching 10 bases. The CDR3 region is CASTWTGGGSYVQYF. The CDR3 nucleotides read TGTGCCAGCACTTGGACAGGGGGTGGATCCTACGTGCAGTACTTC.